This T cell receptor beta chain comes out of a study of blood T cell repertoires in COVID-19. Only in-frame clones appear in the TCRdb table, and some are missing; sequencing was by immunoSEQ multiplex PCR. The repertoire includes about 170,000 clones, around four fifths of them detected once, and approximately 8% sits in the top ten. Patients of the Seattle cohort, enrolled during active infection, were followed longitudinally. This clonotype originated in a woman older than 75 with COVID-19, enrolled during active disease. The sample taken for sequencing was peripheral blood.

CDR3 sequence: CASMQSNYGYTF. CDR3 bases: TGTGCCAGCATGCAGTCTAACTATGGCTACACCTTC. The chain recombines TRBV6-5 with TRBJ1-2; D is undetermined. The CDR3 spans 12 residues. Germline V gives CDR1 MNHEY, CDR2 SVGAGI. V gave up 7 bases and J gave up 0 bases, with 6 bases separating them.